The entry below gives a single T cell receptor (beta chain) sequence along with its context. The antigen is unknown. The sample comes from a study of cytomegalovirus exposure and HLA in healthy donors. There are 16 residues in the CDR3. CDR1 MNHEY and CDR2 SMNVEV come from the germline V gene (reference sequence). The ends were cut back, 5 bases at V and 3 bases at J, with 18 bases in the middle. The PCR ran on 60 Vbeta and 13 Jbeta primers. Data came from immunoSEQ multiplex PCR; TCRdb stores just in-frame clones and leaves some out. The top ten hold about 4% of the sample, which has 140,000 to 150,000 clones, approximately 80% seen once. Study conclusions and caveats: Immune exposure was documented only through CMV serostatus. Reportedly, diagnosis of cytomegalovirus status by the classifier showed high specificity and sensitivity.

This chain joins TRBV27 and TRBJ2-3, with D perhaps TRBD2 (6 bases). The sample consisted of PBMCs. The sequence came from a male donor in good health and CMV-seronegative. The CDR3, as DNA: TGTGCCAGCAGTCCCTTACTAGCTCCGGAGACAGATACGCAGTATTTT. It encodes CASSPLLAPETDTQYF.